This T cell receptor (beta chain) emerged from a study of tumor-infiltrating lymphocytes in primary liver carcinoma. In the study overall: The study reported T1-T3 N0M0 tumors spanning 4.2 to 10 cm. Findings and limits, study-wide: Overlap between tumor regions exceeded overlap of tumor with adjacent tissue or blood. Tumor top-250-clone fraction significantly exceeded that of blood (p = 0.039).

RNA isolated from unsorted whole blood supplied the blood RNA, with germline DNA also extracted. Investigators obtained about 4 milliliters of peripheral blood ahead of surgery. Comments on this clonotype: Its matching antigen is unknown.

Total RNA amounting to roughly 450 ng was the source from which TCR beta cDNA was made with a constant-region primer. Researchers made the TCR beta libraries by running three nested multiplex PCR rounds with slightly modified ARM-PCR. In TCRdb, the multiplex PCR reads were re-called with MiXCR into one record per CDR3 protein. This sample has 300,000 to 350,000 distinct CDR3 sequences, with approximately 58% found just once. Material: peripheral blood. This TCR was recovered from a woman aged 25 to 45 with primary liver carcinoma and hepatitis B virus infection.

The CDR3: CASSSYRGAIRELFF. The CDR3 DNA reads as TGTGCCAGCAGCTCCTATCGGGGGGCCATCAGGGAGCTGTTTTTT. The chain recombines TRBV11-3 with TRBJ2-2; weak D call: TRBD2 (7 bases). The CDR3 is made up of 15 amino acids. Germline assignment: CDR1 SGHNT and CDR2 YENEEA. With 4 bases removed from V and 9 bases from J, the gap between germline ends came to 18 bases.